A selection of T cell receptor beta chains follows, all from one sample in a study of blood T cell repertoires in COVID-19. Data came from immunoSEQ multiplex PCR; TCRdb stores just in-frame clones and leaves some out. The data contain approximately 250,000 clones, 75% to 85% of them singletons. Sequences were obtained from peripheral blood. These receptors came from a human donor in a cohort sampled during active COVID-19. Both conserved end residues are part of each CDR3. The order of the fields is J gene, V gene, D gene, clone size, CDR3 DNA, CDR3 protein. A D gene is named only where the DNA matches it firmly. Clone size, where shown, is once, few, many, or a class for clones that have expanded.

j_call: TRBJ1-2
v_call: TRBV10-2
d_call: TRBD1
clone_size: once
cdr3_nt: TGCGCCAGCAATACCGGGAGGGGGCGAAGGTATGGCTACACCTTC
cdr3_aa: CASNTGRGRRYGYTF

j_call: TRBJ1-5
v_call: TRBV2
d_call: .
clone_size: .
cdr3_nt: TGTGCCAGCAGGAGACAGCTTAGCAATCAGCCCCAGCATTTT
cdr3_aa: CASRRQLSNQPQHF

j_call: TRBJ1-2
v_call: TRBV5-4
d_call: .
clone_size: .
cdr3_nt: TGTGCCAGCAGTCAAGACAGTACTAGCAGCGGCTACACCTTC
cdr3_aa: CASSQDSTSSGYTF

j_call: TRBJ2-1
v_call: TRBV6-5
d_call: .
clone_size: many
cdr3_nt: TGTGCCAGCACCTACGTGGATGAGCAGTTCTTC
cdr3_aa: CASTYVDEQFF

j_call: TRBJ2-2
v_call: TRBV11-2
d_call: TRBD1
clone_size: .
cdr3_nt: TGTGCCAGCAGCTACAACAGGGGCGCCACCGGGGAGCTGTTTTTT
cdr3_aa: CASSYNRGATGELFF

j_call: TRBJ2-7
v_call: TRBV28
d_call: TRBD2
clone_size: .
cdr3_nt: TGTGCCAGCAGGTCACTAGCGGGAGGGCCGCGGGAGCAGTACTTC
cdr3_aa: CASRSLAGGPREQYF

j_call: TRBJ1-1
v_call: TRBV27
d_call: TRBD1
clone_size: few
cdr3_nt: TGTGCCAGCAGTTCTATCACCAGGGGGCTGGGGTACGCTGAAGCTTTCTTT
cdr3_aa: CASSSITRGLGYAEAFF

j_call: TRBJ1-2
v_call: TRBV19
d_call: .
clone_size: .
cdr3_nt: TGTGCCAGTAGGACTACAGGGAACGCCTATGGCTACACCTTC
cdr3_aa: CASRTTGNAYGYTF

j_call: TRBJ1-6
v_call: TRBV3-1/TRBV3-2
d_call: .
clone_size: .
cdr3_nt: TGTGCCAGCAGCCAAGGGAGGACAGCTAATTCACCCCTCCACTTT
cdr3_aa: CASSQGRTANSPLHF

j_call: TRBJ1-1
v_call: TRBV19
d_call: TRBD1
clone_size: .
cdr3_nt: TGTGCCAGTACCCTACAGGGGAGCACTGAAGCTTTCTTT
cdr3_aa: CASTLQGSTEAFF

j_call: TRBJ2-3
v_call: TRBV27
d_call: TRBD2
clone_size: .
cdr3_nt: TGTGCCAGCAGCCACCTGGGACTAGCGGGAGAGGGGGCAGATACGCAGTATTTT
cdr3_aa: CASSHLGLAGEGADTQYF

j_call: TRBJ2-1
v_call: TRBV7-9
d_call: TRBD2
clone_size: .
cdr3_nt: TGTGCCAGCAGCTTCGGGAGCGGGAGGCTCGATGAGCAGTTCTTC
cdr3_aa: CASSFGSGRLDEQFF

j_call: TRBJ2-3
v_call: TRBV15
d_call: .
clone_size: .
cdr3_nt: TGTGCCACCAGCAGAGTGACCGGAGGGGTGCCCGGCACAGATACGCAGTATTTT
cdr3_aa: CATSRVTGGVPGTDTQYF

j_call: TRBJ1-1
v_call: TRBV9
d_call: TRBD1
clone_size: .
cdr3_nt: TGTGCCAGCAGCTTCGGGACAGGGAACACTGAAGCTTTCTTT
cdr3_aa: CASSFGTGNTEAFF

j_call: TRBJ1-2
v_call: TRBV5-1
d_call: TRBD1
clone_size: .
cdr3_nt: TGCGCCAGCAGCTCGGACAGGGATGGCTACACCTTC
cdr3_aa: CASSSDRDGYTF

j_call: TRBJ2-1
v_call: TRBV28
d_call: .
clone_size: .
cdr3_nt: TGTGCCAGCAGCTTCTTTCAGGGTCGCGGGCAGTTCTTC
cdr3_aa: CASSFFQGRGQFF

j_call: TRBJ1-3
v_call: TRBV2
d_call: .
clone_size: .
cdr3_nt: TGTGCCAGCAAGGGGACATTGGGAAACACCATATATTTT
cdr3_aa: CASKGTLGNTIYF

j_call: TRBJ2-5
v_call: TRBV18
d_call: TRBD1
clone_size: .
cdr3_nt: TGTGCCAGCGGCAGGGGGCGAGGAGAGACCCAGTACTTC
cdr3_aa: CASGRGRGETQYF

j_call: TRBJ2-7
v_call: TRBV18
d_call: .
clone_size: once
cdr3_nt: TGTGCCAGCTCACCGCTTATCAAGTCCCTGGCTTACGAGCAGTACTTC
cdr3_aa: CASSPLIKSLAYEQYF

j_call: TRBJ1-1
v_call: TRBV3-1/TRBV3-2
d_call: .
clone_size: .
cdr3_nt: TGTGCCAGCAGCCAATTGCCGGGGGACACTGAAGCTTTCTTT
cdr3_aa: CASSQLPGDTEAFF

j_call: TRBJ1-5
v_call: TRBV30
d_call: .
clone_size: .
cdr3_nt: TGTGCCTGGGGGCCTCAGGGCAATCAGCCCCAGCATTTT
cdr3_aa: CAWGPQGNQPQHF

j_call: TRBJ1-4
v_call: TRBV19
d_call: TRBD1
clone_size: .
cdr3_nt: TGTGCCAGTAGTCTCCACTTCCGGGACAGGGATGAAAAACTGTTTTTT
cdr3_aa: CASSLHFRDRDEKLFF

j_call: TRBJ2-7
v_call: TRBV3-1/TRBV3-2
d_call: TRBD1
clone_size: once
cdr3_nt: TGTGCCAGCAGGTACGGGACAGGTCCCCCCTACGAGCAGTACTTC
cdr3_aa: CASRYGTGPPYEQYF

j_call: TRBJ2-7
v_call: TRBV10-3
d_call: TRBD2
clone_size: .
cdr3_nt: TGTGCCATCAGAGCCGGACTAGCGGGAGGGGACGAGCAGTACTTC
cdr3_aa: CAIRAGLAGGDEQYF

j_call: TRBJ2-1
v_call: TRBV6-5
d_call: TRBD2
clone_size: .
cdr3_nt: TGTGCCAGCAGGGGGACTAGCGGGCTCCTCAATGAGCAGTTCTTC
cdr3_aa: CASRGTSGLLNEQFF

j_call: TRBJ2-5
v_call: TRBV28
d_call: TRBD2
clone_size: .
cdr3_nt: TGTGCCAGCAGTGGGGCGGGACTAGCGGGAGGTGGGGGAGAGACCCAGTACTTC
cdr3_aa: CASSGAGLAGGGGETQYF

j_call: TRBJ1-1
v_call: TRBV7-6
d_call: .
clone_size: .
cdr3_nt: TGTGCCAGCAGCCAAGGACTCGGGAACACTGAAGCTTTCTTT
cdr3_aa: CASSQGLGNTEAFF

j_call: TRBJ2-3
v_call: TRBV28
d_call: TRBD2
clone_size: few
cdr3_nt: TGTGCCAGCAGCCTAGCGGGTAGCACAGATACGCAGTATTTT
cdr3_aa: CASSLAGSTDTQYF

j_call: TRBJ2-3
v_call: TRBV5-6
d_call: .
clone_size: .
cdr3_nt: TGTGCCAGCAGCTTGATGAGGAGCCGAGGCACAGATACGCAGTATTTT
cdr3_aa: CASSLMRSRGTDTQYF

j_call: TRBJ1-1
v_call: TRBV28
d_call: .
clone_size: few
cdr3_nt: TGTGCCAGCAGTCGGCCCTCGGCCGGGGTCTTGGACACTGAAGCTTTCTTT
cdr3_aa: CASSRPSAGVLDTEAFF

j_call: TRBJ1-2
v_call: TRBV10-3
d_call: TRBD1
clone_size: .
cdr3_nt: TGTGCCATCATGAGGGGACAGGGGAGTAATGGCTACACCTTC
cdr3_aa: CAIMRGQGSNGYTF

j_call: TRBJ1-5
v_call: TRBV2
d_call: TRBD1
clone_size: .
cdr3_nt: TGTGCCAGCAGTGAAGCAGGACAGGGGGCGGGTAAGCCCCAGCATTTT
cdr3_aa: CASSEAGQGAGKPQHF

j_call: TRBJ1-1
v_call: TRBV28
d_call: TRBD1
clone_size: .
cdr3_nt: TGTGCCAGCAGTGTATACCAGGGGGTCATAAGGTCCTTGAACACTGAAGCTTTCTTT
cdr3_aa: CASSVYQGVIRSLNTEAFF

j_call: TRBJ2-1
v_call: TRBV15
d_call: .
clone_size: .
cdr3_nt: TGTGCCACCAGCAGAGAGAGTAGAGGGTATGAGCAGTTCTTC
cdr3_aa: CATSRESRGYEQFF

j_call: TRBJ1-2
v_call: TRBV5-4
d_call: .
clone_size: .
cdr3_nt: TGTGCCAGCAGCGCCTTTCATAACGGGGGCTATGGCTACACCTTC
cdr3_aa: CASSAFHNGGYGYTF

j_call: TRBJ2-2
v_call: TRBV24-1
d_call: .
clone_size: .
cdr3_nt: TGTGCCACCAGTGAAGCCCTACCCGGGGAGCTGTTTTTT
cdr3_aa: CATSEALPGELFF

j_call: TRBJ1-1
v_call: TRBV21-1
d_call: .
clone_size: .
cdr3_nt: TGTGCCAGCAGCAATTGGCCCGCAACAGGCCGAAACACTGAAGCTTTCTTT
cdr3_aa: CASSNWPATGRNTEAFF